This T cell receptor beta chain was recorded in a study of Ad26.COV2.S vaccination and SARS-CoV-2 variants. In the case of this clone: Its antigen is unidentified.

Study-wide points: The study found similar non-spike TCR breadth in vaccine and placebo recipients. In TCR breadth and depth analyses, total T cell responses may have been underestimated. Spike-specific TCR breadth ran higher among vaccine recipients than placebo recipients.

Repertoires were generated with immunoSEQ multiplex PCR, while TCRdb's copy carries only in-frame clones and drops some. The sample yields about 350,000 clones, about 91% seen once. The clonotype comes from a human donor who had recovered from COVID-19. The sequenced sample was peripheral blood, obtained after recovery from COVID-19.

This CDR3 is CASSNRDRVSPLHF. The CDR3 DNA follows: TGTGCCAGCAGCAACCGGGACAGGGTTTCACCCCTCCACTTT. The rearrangement joins TRBV7-2 to TRBJ1-6; 9 bases agree with TRBD1. CDR3 size: 14 residues. V lost 5 bases to trimming and J lost 9 bases; unmatched junction nucleotides: 5. Per the germline V gene, CDR1 is SGHTA and CDR2 is FQGNSA.